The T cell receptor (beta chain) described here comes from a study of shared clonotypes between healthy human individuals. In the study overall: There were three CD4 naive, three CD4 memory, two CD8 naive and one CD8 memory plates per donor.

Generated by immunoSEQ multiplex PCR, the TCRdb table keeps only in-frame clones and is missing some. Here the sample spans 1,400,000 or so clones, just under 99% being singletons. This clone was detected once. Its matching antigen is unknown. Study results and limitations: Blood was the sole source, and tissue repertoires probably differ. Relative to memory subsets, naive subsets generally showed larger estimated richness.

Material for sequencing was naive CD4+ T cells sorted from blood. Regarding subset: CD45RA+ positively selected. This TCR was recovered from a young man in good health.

The CDR3 DNA is TGTGCCAGCAGGAGGGAACCCTACGAGCAGTACTTC. Translation gives CASRREPYEQYF. The rearrangement joins TRBV25-1 to TRBJ2-7, with D tentatively TRBD2 (5 bases). The V end was cut by 6 bases, the J end by 2 bases, with 8 bases between. Per the germline V gene, CDR1 is MGHDK and CDR2 is SYGVNS. This CDR3 region has 12 residues.